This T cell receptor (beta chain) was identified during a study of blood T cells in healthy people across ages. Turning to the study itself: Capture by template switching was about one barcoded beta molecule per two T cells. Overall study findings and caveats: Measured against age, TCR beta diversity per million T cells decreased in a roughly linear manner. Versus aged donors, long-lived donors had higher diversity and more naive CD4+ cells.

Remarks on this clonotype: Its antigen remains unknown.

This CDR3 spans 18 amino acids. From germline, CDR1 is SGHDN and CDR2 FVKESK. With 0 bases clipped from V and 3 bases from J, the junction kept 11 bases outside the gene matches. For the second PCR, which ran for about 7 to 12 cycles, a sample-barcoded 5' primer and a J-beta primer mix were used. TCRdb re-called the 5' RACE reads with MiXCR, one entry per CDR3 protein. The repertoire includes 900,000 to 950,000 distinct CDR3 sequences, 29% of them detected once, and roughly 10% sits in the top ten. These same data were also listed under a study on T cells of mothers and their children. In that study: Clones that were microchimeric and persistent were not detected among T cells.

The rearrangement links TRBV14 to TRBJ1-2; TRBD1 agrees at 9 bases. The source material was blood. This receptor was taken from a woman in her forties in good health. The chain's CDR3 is CASSQDRVLRTGDYGYTF. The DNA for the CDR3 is TGTGCCAGCAGCCAAGATCGGGTTTTAAGGACAGGGGACTATGGCTACACCTTC.